The 20 T cell receptor beta chains below come from one sample, sequenced in a study of blood T cell repertoires in COVID-19. The repertoire was sequenced with immunoSEQ multiplex PCR; TCRdb's copy has only in-frame clones and lacks some. The sample lists roughly 240,000 clones; around 89% were seen once. The sample comprised PBMCs or T cells enriched from blood (not recorded which). Receptors were obtained from a man aged 45-65 years who had been exposed to COVID-19.

This clone was picked up a small number of times. This sample includes further DNA sequences coding for the same CDR3. The V gene is TRBV24-1, the J gene TRBJ1-5; D ambiguous. This CDR3 has 13 amino acids. Trimming took 2 bases from V and 3 from J, leaving 4 bases between them. Germline V gives CDR1 KGHDR, CDR2 SFDVKD. The CDR3 DNA reads as TGTGCCACCAGTGATTCCAACAATCAGCCCCAGCATTTT. Protein sequence: CATSDSNNQPQHF.

The gene calls are TRBV28 and TRBJ1-3; unclear D gene. In germline, CDR1 is MDHEN, CDR2 SYDVKM. The CDR3 has 14 amino acids. V lost 9 bases and J lost 4, with 16 bases in between. The CDR3 DNA reads as TGTGCCAGTTTGCCCCGGGGAGGCGGAAACACCATATATTTT. Protein product: CASLPRGGGNTIYF. Full variable domain (missing parts from reference TRBV28 and TRBJ1-3): DVKVTQSSRYLVKRTGEKVFLECVQDMDHENMFWYRQDPGLGLRLIYFSYDVKMKEKGDIPEGYSVSREKKERFSLILESASTNQTSMYLCASLPRGGGNTIYFGEGSWLTVV.

This chain connects TRBV3-1 (or the pseudogene TRBV3-2) to TRBJ2-5, with TRBD1 matching 7 bases. The CDR3 contains 13 residues. Germline trimming cut 5 bases from V and 4 bases from J; bases unmatched to any gene: 4. Germline lookup yields CDR1 LGHDT and CDR2 YNNKEL (reference sequence). CDR3 bases: TGTGCCAGCAGCTCGAACAGGGGAGAGACCCAGTACTTC. Protein product: CASSSNRGETQYF.

The rearrangement links TRBV30 to TRBJ2-1, with 10 nucleotides matching TRBD2. Germline V gene sequence: CDR1 GTSNPN, CDR2 SVGIG (reference sequence). Trimming at V came to 4 bases and at J to 6 bases, leaving 3 bases not matched to a gene. The CDR3 contains 13 residues. CDR3 residues: CAWTSGSGNEQFF. In nucleotides, the CDR3 is TGTGCCTGGACTAGCGGGAGTGGCAATGAGCAGTTCTTC.

The sample holds a few counts of this clone. The chain links TRBV5-1 to TRBJ2-7, with a weak D call TRBD1 (6 bases). With 3 bases removed from V and 6 bases from J, the gap between germline ends came to 16 bases. The CDR3 loop spans 14 amino acids. Germline values: CDR1 SGHRS, CDR2 YFSETQ. CDR3 region: CASSSQQGYGEQYF. For the CDR3, the DNA is TGCGCCAGCAGCTCGCAACAGGGATACGGCGAGCAGTACTTC.

V and J are TRBV19 and TRBJ2-7; the match to TRBD2 covers 11 bases. This CDR3 spans 14 amino acids. V gave up 7 bases and J gave up 1 base; unmatched junction bases: 3. Germline assignment: CDR1 LNHDA and CDR2 SQIVND (reference sequence). The DNA of the CDR3 is TGTGCCAGTAAGACTAGCGGGGAGTCCTACGAGCAGTACTTC. Its translation is CASKTSGESYEQYF.

The gene calls are TRBV4-1 and TRBJ1-2; a possible D gene is TRBD1 (6 bases). The CDR3 has 16 residues. CDR1 and CDR2 from the germline V gene are MGHRA and YSYEKL. Trimming removed 0 bases from V and 4 bases from J, with 15 bases in between. The CDR3: CASSQDWGGRGYGYTF. The CDR3 bases are TGCGCCAGCAGCCAAGATTGGGGGGGGCGAGGCTATGGCTACACCTTC.

V is TRBV2 and J is TRBJ1-2; 7 bases map to TRBD1. The CDR3 is made up of 14 amino acids. V lost 6 bases, J lost 5 bases, and 9 bases stayed unmatched. CDR1 is SNHLY and CDR2 is FYNNEI in the germline V gene. The DNA of the CDR3 is TGTGCCAGCAGGACCGGGACAGCTTTTTATGGCTACACCTTC. Translated: CASRTGTAFYGYTF.

This clone was seen only a few times. This chain links TRBV6-2 or TRBV6-3 with TRBJ1-1; 11 bases align to TRBD1. Germline trimming cut 2 bases from V and 0 bases from J; bases unmatched to any gene: 11. From germline, CDR1 is MNHEY and CDR2 SVGEGT. The CDR3 covers 19 residues. This CDR3 reads CASSYRTGGATRMNTEAFF. The CDR3 DNA reads TGTGCCAGCAGTTACCGGACAGGGGGCGCGACCCGAATGAACACTGAAGCTTTCTTT.

A few counts support this clone. This rearrangement joins TRBV5-1 to TRBJ1-1; a possible D gene is TRBD1 (5 bases). The V gene lost 3 bases and the J gene lost 0 bases, with 9 bases spanning the gap. From germline, CDR1 is SGHRS and CDR2 YFSETQ. The CDR3 has 14 amino acids. CDR3 residues: CASSYRGMNTEAFF. DNA for the CDR3: TGCGCCAGCAGCTACCGGGGGATGAACACTGAAGCTTTCTTT.

CDR3 nucleotide sequence: TGCGCCAGCAGCTTAAGCGGGAGAGGAGACGAGCAGTACGTC. Protein product: CASSLSGRGDEQYV. V usage is TRBV5-1 and J usage is TRBJ2-7, with 8 bases lining up with TRBD2. The germline V gene has CDR1 SGHRS and CDR2 YFSETQ. This CDR3 is 14 amino acids long. The trim removed 2 bases at V and 5 bases at J, leaving 6 bases unmatched.

This clone occurred once. The junction and the germline gene differ at one end; a read error may be behind it. The J gene is TRBJ1-2, the V gene TRBV27; the match to TRBD1 covers 7 bases. Germline assignment: CDR1 MNHEY and CDR2 SMNVEV (reference sequence). CDR3 length: 14 residues. CDR3 in amino acids: CASSPRQGNNGYTF. The CDR3 nucleotides read TGTGCCAGCAGTCCCCGACAGGGTAACAATGGCTACACCTTC.

This chain uses TRBV27 with TRBJ1-1, with D possibly TRBD1 on 6 matching bases. The V end lost 0 bases, the J end lost 5 bases, and 16 bases lay between the germline ends. CDR3 size: 16 residues. CDR1 is MNHEY and CDR2 is SMNVEV in the germline V gene (reference sequence). The CDR3 bases are TGTGCCAGCAGTTTATCTGGGCGTTACAGGGTTACTGAAGCTTTCTTT. Translating it yields CASSLSGRYRVTEAFF.

The chain recombines TRBV5-4 with TRBJ2-1, with TRBD2 matching 12 bases. The CDR3 sequence is 15 residues long. CDR1 and CDR2 from the germline V gene are SGHNT and YYREEE (reference sequence). V dropped 0 bases and J dropped 9; count of bases not matched to a gene: 4. The chain's CDR3 is CASSLGTSGTTEQFF. The DNA for the CDR3 is TGTGCCAGCAGCTTGGGGACTAGCGGGACTACTGAGCAGTTCTTC.

This chain connects TRBV18 to TRBJ1-3; D is unclear. Looked up from germline, CDR1 is KGHSH and CDR2 is LQKENI. The CDR3 runs to 14 residues. V lost 3 bases to trimming and J lost 0 bases, with 6 bases between them. CDR3 sequence (DNA): TGTGCCAGCTCACCGACAAACTCTGGAAACACCATATATTTT. It is translated as CASSPTNSGNTIYF. Supplemented by reference TRBV18 and TRBJ1-3, the full variable domain reads NAGVMQNPRHLVRRRGQEARLRCSPMKGHSHVYWYRQLPEEGLKFMVYLQKENIIDESGMPKERFSAEFPKEGPSILRIQQVVRGDSAAYFCASSPTNSGNTIYFGEGSWLTVV.

CDR3 amino acids: CASSLTGQWPQHF. For the CDR3, the DNA is TGTGCCAGCAGCTTAACTGGGCAGTGGCCCCAGCATTTT. This chain joins TRBV5-6 and TRBJ1-5; D gene ambiguous. CDR3 size: 13 residues. V was shortened by 2 bases and J by 9 bases, with 12 bases between the two germline ends. The germline gives CDR1 SGHDT, CDR2 YYEEEE.

V and J are TRBV24-1 and TRBJ2-5; weak D call: TRBD2 (7 bases). V was clipped by 4 bases and J by 4 bases, with 15 bases between them. Germline CDR1 reads KGHDR; CDR2 reads SFDVKD. The CDR3 is 15 residues long. The DNA of the CDR3 is TGTGCCACCAGTGACACTGCGGGGGCAGGAGAGACCCAGTACTTC. Its translation: CATSDTAGAGETQYF.

Worth noting for this clone: Relative to the germline gene, one junction end is altered; a read error may explain this. The chain employs TRBV23-1 and TRBJ2-7; 9 bases map to TRBD1. Being an ORF, TRBV23-1 has a function that is uncertain. This CDR3 spans 14 amino acids. The CDR3: CASTQTGTGSEQYF. CDR3 DNA sequence: TGCGCCAGCACTCAAACCGGGACAGGGAGCGAGCAGTACTTC.

This clone appeared once. This rearrangement joins TRBV7-9 to TRBJ2-1; 7 nucleotides line up with TRBD1. This CDR3 contains 15 residues. The V and J ends lost 4 bases and 5 bases, in that order; junction bases with no gene match: 8. In germline, CDR1 is SEHNR, CDR2 FQNEAQ (reference sequence). This chain's CDR3 is CASSSRQGPNNEQFF. In nucleotides, the CDR3 is TGTGCCAGCAGCTCGCGACAGGGACCGAACAATGAGCAGTTCTTC.

The chain combines TRBV19 with TRBJ1-1; D is unclear. Trimming stripped 8 bases from V and 0 bases from J, with 13 bases between. The germline V gene encodes CDR1 LNHDA and CDR2 SQIVND (reference sequence). This CDR3 has 14 amino acids. The CDR3 DNA sequence: TGTGCCAGTTCGCGGCCGGGTATGAACACTGAAGCTTTCTTT. The encoded protein is CASSRPGMNTEAFF.